This T cell receptor beta chain was sequenced in a study of CD8 T cells in ankylosing spondylitis. Study conclusions and caveats: Previously reported in reactive arthritis synovial fluid and blood were some of the motif variants. Disease-associated clonotypes exhibited CD8+ identity and were relatively infrequent in peripheral blood. Several highly homologous variants made up a TCR beta motif that seemed to typify ankylosing spondylitis blood.

The V end lost 0 bases, the J end lost 5 bases, and 13 bases lay between the germline ends. CDR3 size: 16 residues. CDR1 and CDR2 from the germline V gene are KGHSH and LQKENI. TCRdb re-called the 5' RACE reads through MiXCR, storing one row per CDR3 protein. The sample has 700,000 to 850,000 distinct CDR3 sequences; over 9.5% are singletons. Remarks on this clonotype: Its antigen remains unknown.

The specimen sequenced was blood, either unsorted or a sorted T cell fraction (not recorded which). The sequence was obtained from a male donor with ankylosing spondylitis. V is TRBV18 and J is TRBJ2-2; the D is unclear. The CDR3 coding sequence is TGTGCCAGCTCACCACCAGGAATCGCGGATACCGGGGAGCTGTTTTTT. It codes for CASSPPGIADTGELFF.